Listed below are T cell receptor beta chains from one sample, sequenced in a study of graft-versus-host responses after intestinal transplantation. Their specific antigens are unknown. Only in-frame clones appear in the TCRdb table, and some are missing; sequencing was by immunoSEQ multiplex PCR. The sample contains about 70,000 clones, 90% of which appear only once. Sequencing used unstimulated CD8+ T cells sorted from spleen or lymph node cells, obtained before intestinal transplant. These receptors all come from a human donor who received an intestinal transplant. Each CDR3 is given with its conserved first and last residue. Each record gives: V gene, J gene, clone size, D gene, CDR3 protein, CDR3 DNA. D genes are given only for firm matches. Rows give clone size only sometimes, using once, few, many, or a class for an expanded clone.

V: TRBV4-2; J: TRBJ1-4; size: .; D: .; CDR3: CASSQIGQLSANEKLFF; DNA: TGTGCCAGCAGCCAAATAGGACAGCTCAGTGCTAATGAAAAACTGTTTTTT
V: TRBV13; J: TRBJ2-6; size: few; D: .; CDR3: CASSSTGFGANVLTF; DNA: TGTGCCAGCAGCTCAACAGGGTTTGGGGCCAACGTCCTGACTTTC
V: TRBV25-1; J: TRBJ1-2; size: few; D: .; CDR3: CASSGRGGYTF; DNA: TGTGCCAGCAGCGGAAGGGGTGGCTACACCTTC
V: TRBV6-6; J: TRBJ2-4; size: .; D: TRBD2; CDR3: CASSYTDAGGLPIQYF; DNA: TGTGCCAGCAGTTACACTGATGCGGGGGGGCTTCCCATTCAGTACTTC
V: TRBV5-4; J: TRBJ2-5; size: .; D: .; CDR3: CASNPQGRETQYF; DNA: TGTGCCAGCAACCCACAGGGGAGGGAGACCCAGTACTTC
V: TRBV9; J: TRBJ1-2; size: .; D: TRBD1; CDR3: CASSRQGAGYGYTF; DNA: TGTGCCAGCAGCCGACAGGGGGCCGGCTATGGCTACACCTTC
V: TRBV2; J: TRBJ2-1; size: .; D: TRBD2; CDR3: CASSERTSGGPRSYNEQFF; DNA: TGTGCCAGCAGTGAAAGGACTAGCGGGGGGCCCCGCTCCTACAATGAGCAGTTCTTC
V: TRBV6-6; J: TRBJ2-2; size: .; D: TRBD2; CDR3: CASSYSLAGVTGELFF; DNA: TGTGCCAGCAGTTACTCCCTAGCGGGGGTCACCGGGGAGCTGTTTTTT
V: TRBV27; J: TRBJ1-5; size: .; D: TRBD1; CDR3: CASRQGGQPQHF; DNA: TGTGCCTCACGACAGGGTGGCCAGCCCCAGCATTTT
V: TRBV6-1; J: TRBJ2-2; size: .; D: .; CDR3: CASSGWQNTGELFF; DNA: TGTGCCAGCAGTGGGTGGCAGAACACCGGGGAGCTGTTTTTT
V: TRBV29-1; J: TRBJ2-7; size: .; D: .; CDR3: CSGAYSSYEQYF; DNA: TGCAGCGGGGCTTACAGCTCCTACGAGCAGTACTTC
V: TRBV7-3; J: TRBJ2-3; size: .; D: .; CDR3: CASTLGGSTDTQYF; DNA: TGTGCCAGCACCCTCGGCGGGAGCACAGATACGCAGTATTTT
V: TRBV5-6; J: TRBJ2-7; size: .; D: .; CDR3: CASTGSGHPEQYF; DNA: TGTGCAAGCACCGGTTCGGGACACCCCGAGCAGTACTTC
V: TRBV6-1; J: TRBJ1-1; size: .; D: .; CDR3: CASSAYRRLKLGAFF; DNA: TGTGCCAGCAGTGCCTACAGGCGACTGAAGCTGGGAGCTTTCTTT
V: TRBV9; J: TRBJ1-4; size: .; D: .; CDR3: CASSVSGLRSKLFF; DNA: TGTGCCAGCAGCGTATCGGGACTGCGGTCAAAACTGTTTTTT
V: TRBV14; J: TRBJ2-2; size: .; D: TRBD1; CDR3: CASSHGRDREDTGELFF; DNA: TGTGCCAGCAGCCACGGTCGGGACAGGGAGGACACCGGGGAGCTGTTTTTT
V: TRBV11-2; J: TRBJ2-1; size: .; D: .; CDR3: CASSLARGNEQFF; DNA: TGTGCCAGCAGCTTAGCACGGGGCAATGAGCAGTTCTTC
V: TRBV5-1; J: TRBJ2-2; size: .; D: TRBD1; CDR3: CASSPPGTGVTGELFF; DNA: TGCGCCAGCAGCCCCCCCGGGACAGGAGTCACCGGGGAGCTGTTTTTT
V: TRBV4-1; J: TRBJ2-5; size: .; D: TRBD2; CDR3: CASSQLAGGPGETQYF; DNA: TGCGCCAGCAGCCAGCTAGCGGGGGGACCCGGAGAGACCCAGTACTTC
V: TRBV18; J: TRBJ2-1; size: .; D: .; CDR3: CASSPRAGVFNEQFF; DNA: TGTGCCAGCTCACCCCGGGCAGGGGTCTTCAATGAGCAGTTCTTC
V: TRBV10-3; J: TRBJ1-5; size: .; D: .; CDR3: CAISESEQGMNQPQHF; DNA: TGTGCCATCAGTGAGTCGGAGCAGGGAATGAATCAGCCCCAGCATTTT